The present entry profiles one T cell receptor beta chain with its context. This record comes from a study of hypomethylating agent response in myelodysplastic syndrome. V was trimmed by 0 bases and J by 5 bases, leaving 11 bases between them. This CDR3 spans 14 amino acids. Germline CDR1 SGDLS, CDR2 YYNGEE. Data came from immunoSEQ multiplex PCR; TCRdb stores just in-frame clones and leaves some out. The sample holds 5,000 to 6,500 clones, more than 80% seen once. This clonotype was sampled from a human donor with myelodysplastic syndrome. The material was bone marrow, obtained before or after starting hypomethylating agent treatment for myelodysplastic syndrome (not recorded which). The chain employs TRBV9 and TRBJ1-1; D is unresolved. The CDR3: CASSVVGSDTEAFF. DNA for the CDR3: TGTGCCAGCAGCGTAGTGGGTTCGGATACTGAAGCTTTCTTT.